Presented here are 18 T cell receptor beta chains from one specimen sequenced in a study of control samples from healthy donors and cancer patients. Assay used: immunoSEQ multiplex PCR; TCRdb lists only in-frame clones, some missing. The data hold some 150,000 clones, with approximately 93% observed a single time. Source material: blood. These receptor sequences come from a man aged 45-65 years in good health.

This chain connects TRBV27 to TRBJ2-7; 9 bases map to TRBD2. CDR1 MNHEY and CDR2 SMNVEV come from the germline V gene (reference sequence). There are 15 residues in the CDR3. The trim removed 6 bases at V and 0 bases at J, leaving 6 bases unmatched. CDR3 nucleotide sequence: TGTGCCAGCAGACGGACTAGCGACTACTCCTACGAGCAGTACTTC. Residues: CASRRTSDYSYEQYF.

CDR3 region: CASSQGQRDDIQYF. The CDR3 DNA is TGTGCCAGCAGCCAAGGTCAGCGGGACGACATTCAGTACTTC. The genes are TRBV4-2 and TRBJ2-4; TRBD2 matches at 7 bases. The trim removed 1 base at V and 8 bases at J, leaving 5 bases unmatched. The CDR3 totals 14 residues. Germline V gene lookup returns CDR1 LGHNA and CDR2 YNFKEQ.

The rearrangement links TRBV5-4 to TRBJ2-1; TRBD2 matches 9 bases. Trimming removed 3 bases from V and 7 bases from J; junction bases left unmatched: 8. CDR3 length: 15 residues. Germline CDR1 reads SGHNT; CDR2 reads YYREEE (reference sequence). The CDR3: CASSYSIAGANEQFF. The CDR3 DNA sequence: TGTGCCAGCAGCTATAGCATAGCGGGAGCGAATGAGCAGTTCTTC.

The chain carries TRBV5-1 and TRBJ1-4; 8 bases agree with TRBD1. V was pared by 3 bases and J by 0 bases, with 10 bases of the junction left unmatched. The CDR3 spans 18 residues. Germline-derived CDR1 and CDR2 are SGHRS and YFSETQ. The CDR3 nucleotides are TGCGCCAGCAGCTACGGACAGGGTTACCCTACAACTAATGAAAAACTGTTTTTT. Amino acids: CASSYGQGYPTTNEKLFF.

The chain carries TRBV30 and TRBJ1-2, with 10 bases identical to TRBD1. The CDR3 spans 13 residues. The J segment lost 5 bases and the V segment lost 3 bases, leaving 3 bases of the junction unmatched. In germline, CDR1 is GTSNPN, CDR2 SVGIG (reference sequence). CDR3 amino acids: CAWRRQGAYGYTF. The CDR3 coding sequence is TGTGCCTGGAGAAGACAGGGGGCGTATGGCTACACCTTC.

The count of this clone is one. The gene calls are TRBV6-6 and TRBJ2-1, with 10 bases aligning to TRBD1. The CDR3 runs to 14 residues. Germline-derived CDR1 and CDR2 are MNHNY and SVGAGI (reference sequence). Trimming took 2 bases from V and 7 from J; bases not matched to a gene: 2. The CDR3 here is CASSYGTGVNEQFF. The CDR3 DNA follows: TGTGCCAGCAGTTACGGGACAGGGGTAAATGAGCAGTTCTTC.

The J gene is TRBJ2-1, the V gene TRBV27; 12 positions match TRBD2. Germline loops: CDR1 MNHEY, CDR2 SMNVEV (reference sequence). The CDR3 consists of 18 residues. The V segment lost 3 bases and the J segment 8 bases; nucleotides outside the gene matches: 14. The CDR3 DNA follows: TGTGCCAGCAGTTTGGGGAAAACTAGCGGGAGGCCCTCCCATGAGCAGTTCTTC. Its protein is CASSLGKTSGRPSHEQFF.

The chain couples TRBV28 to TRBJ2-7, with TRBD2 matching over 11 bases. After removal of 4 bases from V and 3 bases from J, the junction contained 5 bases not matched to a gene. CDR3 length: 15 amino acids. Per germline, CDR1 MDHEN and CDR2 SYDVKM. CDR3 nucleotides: TGTGCCAGCAGTTCTACCGGGACTAGCGGCTACGAGCAGTACTTC. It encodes CASSSTGTSGYEQYF.

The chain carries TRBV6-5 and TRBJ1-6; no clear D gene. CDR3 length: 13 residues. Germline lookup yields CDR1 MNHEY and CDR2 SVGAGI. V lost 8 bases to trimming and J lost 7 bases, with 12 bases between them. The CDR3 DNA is TGTGCCAGCCAAACGGACCGGAATTCACCCCTCCACTTT. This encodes CASQTDRNSPLHF.

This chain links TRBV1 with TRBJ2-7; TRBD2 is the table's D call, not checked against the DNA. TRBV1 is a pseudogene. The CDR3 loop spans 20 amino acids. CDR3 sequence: CTSSQPREASGRSLSYEQYF. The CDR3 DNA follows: TGCACCAGCAGCCAACCCAGGGAGGCTAGCGGGAGGAGCCTATCCTACGAGCAGTACTTC.

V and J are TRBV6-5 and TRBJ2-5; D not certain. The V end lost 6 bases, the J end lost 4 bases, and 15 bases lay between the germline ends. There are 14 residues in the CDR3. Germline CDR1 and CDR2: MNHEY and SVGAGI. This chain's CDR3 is CASRTVSLGETQYF. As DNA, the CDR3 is TGTGCCAGCAGAACCGTAAGCCTTGGAGAGACCCAGTACTTC.

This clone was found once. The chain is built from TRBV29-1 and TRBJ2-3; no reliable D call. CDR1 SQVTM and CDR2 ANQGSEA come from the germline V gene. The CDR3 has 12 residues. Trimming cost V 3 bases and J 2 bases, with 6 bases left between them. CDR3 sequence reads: CSVDSYTDTQYF. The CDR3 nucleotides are TGCAGCGTTGACAGTTACACAGATACGCAGTATTTT.

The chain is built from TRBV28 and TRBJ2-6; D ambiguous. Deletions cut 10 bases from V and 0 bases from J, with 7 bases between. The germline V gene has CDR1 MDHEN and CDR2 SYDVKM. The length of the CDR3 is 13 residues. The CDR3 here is CATRVSGANVLTF. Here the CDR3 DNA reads TGTGCCACTCGAGTCTCTGGGGCCAACGTCCTGACTTTC. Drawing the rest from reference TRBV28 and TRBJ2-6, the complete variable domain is DVKVTQSSRYLVKRTGEKVFLECVQDMDHENMFWYRQDPGLGLRLIYFSYDVKMKEKGDIPEGYSVSREKKERFSLILESASTNQTSMYLCATRVSGANVLTFGAGSRLTVL.

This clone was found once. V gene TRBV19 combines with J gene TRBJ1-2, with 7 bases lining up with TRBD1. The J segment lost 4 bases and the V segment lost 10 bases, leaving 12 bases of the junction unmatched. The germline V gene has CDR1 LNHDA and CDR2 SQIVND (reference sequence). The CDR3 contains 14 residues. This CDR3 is CATIRQGETYGYTF. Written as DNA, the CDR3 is TGTGCCACCATTCGACAGGGTGAGACCTATGGCTACACCTTC.

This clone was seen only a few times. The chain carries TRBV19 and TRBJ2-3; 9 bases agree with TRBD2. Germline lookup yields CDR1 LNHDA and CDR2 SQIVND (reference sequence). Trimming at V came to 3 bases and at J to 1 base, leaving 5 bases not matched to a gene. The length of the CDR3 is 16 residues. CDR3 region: CASSIGLAGRTDTQYF. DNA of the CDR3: TGTGCCAGTAGTATTGGGCTAGCGGGGCGCACAGATACGCAGTATTTT.

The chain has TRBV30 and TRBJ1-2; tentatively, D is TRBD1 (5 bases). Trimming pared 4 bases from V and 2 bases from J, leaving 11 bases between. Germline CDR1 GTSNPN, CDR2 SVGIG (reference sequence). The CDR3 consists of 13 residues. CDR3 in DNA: TGTGCCTGGACGGCGGGGCAAAACTATGGCTACACCTTC. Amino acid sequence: CAWTAGQNYGYTF.

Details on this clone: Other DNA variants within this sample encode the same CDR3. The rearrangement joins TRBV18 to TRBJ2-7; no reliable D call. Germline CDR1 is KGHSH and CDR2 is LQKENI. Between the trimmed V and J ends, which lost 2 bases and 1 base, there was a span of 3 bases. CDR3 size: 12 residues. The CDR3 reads CASSPGSYEQYF. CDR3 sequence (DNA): TGTGCCAGCTCACCAGGGTCCTACGAGCAGTACTTC.

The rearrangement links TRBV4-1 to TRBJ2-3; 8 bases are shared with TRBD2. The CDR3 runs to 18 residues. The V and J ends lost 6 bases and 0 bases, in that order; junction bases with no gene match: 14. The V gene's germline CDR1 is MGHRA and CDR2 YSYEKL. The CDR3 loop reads CASSRGLARETSTDTQYF. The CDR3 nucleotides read TGCGCCAGCAGTCGCGGACTAGCCCGGGAAACTAGCACAGATACGCAGTATTTT.